The rows below give T cell receptor beta chains drawn from one sample of a study of cytomegalovirus exposure and HLA in healthy donors. The data were produced by immunoSEQ multiplex PCR, yet TCRdb's version contains in-frame clones alone and is incomplete. Here the sample table reports 100,000 or so clones. Sequencing input: PBMCs. These TCRs come from a man aged 45 to 65 in good health and CMV-seronegative. Both conserved end residues are part of each CDR3. D genes are given only for firm matches.

CDR3 DNA	CDR3 protein	CDR3 length	D gene	V gene	J gene
TGTGCCATCAGTGGATACCCGGGACAGAATGAAAAACTGTTTTTT	CAISGYPGQNEKLFF	15	TRBD1	TRBV10-3	TRBJ1-4
TGTGCCAGCAGCGGCGGGACGGTAAGCACAGATACGCAGTATTTT	CASSGGTVSTDTQYF	15	NA	TRBV7-2	TRBJ2-3
TGTGCCAGCAGCCCAGACAGGGTAAATCAGGCCCAGCATTTT	CASSPDRVNQAQHF	14	TRBD1	TRBV7-2	TRBJ1-5
TGTGCCAGCAGCGGGACAGGGAGGTCACCCCTCCACTTT	CASSGTGRSPLHF	13	TRBD1	TRBV28	TRBJ1-6
TGTGCCAGCAGGCCGGGACAGGGAGGCGAGCAGTACTTC	CASRPGQGGEQYF	13	TRBD1	TRBV6-5	TRBJ2-7
TGCGCCAGCAGCTCGGACTGGGATGAAGCTTTCTTT	CASSSDWDEAFF	12	NA	TRBV5-1	TRBJ1-1
TGTGCCAGCAGCTTAGATCGGGGGGGGAGTATCAAGTACTTC	CASSLDRGGSIKYF	14	TRBD2	TRBV11-3	TRBJ2-7
TGTGCCAGCAGTTTAGGGAGTAACTATGGCTACACCTTC	CASSLGSNYGYTF	13	NA	TRBV27	TRBJ1-2
TGTGCCAGCAGCTTAGAACAGGGTAACTATGGCTACACCTTC	CASSLEQGNYGYTF	14	NA	TRBV7-2	TRBJ1-2
TGTGCCAGCAGCCAATCGACAGGGTTCAAGCAGCCCCAGCATTTT	CASSQSTGFKQPQHF	15	TRBD1	TRBV7-9	TRBJ1-5
TGTGCCAGCAGCTTAGCTCGGGATGGCACCGGGGAGCTGTTTTTT	CASSLARDGTGELFF	15	NA	TRBV7-9	TRBJ2-2
TGCGCCAGCAGCCAGGGGCCGGCCCTGGGAAACACCATATATTTT	CASSQGPALGNTIYF	15	NA	TRBV4-3	TRBJ1-3
TGTGCCAGCAGCTTGGAGCCTAGCGGGACAAGCGAGCAGTACTTC	CASSLEPSGTSEQYF	15	TRBD2	TRBV5-6	TRBJ2-7
TGCGCCAGCAGGGCTTGGGGGGGAGGCTACACCTTC	CASRAWGGGYTF	12	NA	TRBV10-2	TRBJ1-2
TGTGCCAGCAGTGAATTCAATACAGGGGGAAACATTCAGTACTTC	CASSEFNTGGNIQYF	15	TRBD1	TRBV25-1	TRBJ2-4
TGCGCCAGCAGCCAATCCCCGGGACAGGGTGCAACTAATGAAAAACTGTTTTTT	CASSQSPGQGATNEKLFF	18	TRBD1	TRBV4-1	TRBJ1-4
TGTGCCAGTAGTATAGTCGGCCGGAGCTCTGGAAACACCATATATTTT	CASSIVGRSSGNTIYF	16	NA	TRBV19	TRBJ1-3
TGTGCCAGCAGCTTAGATTCGTCTAGCGGGAGCATCTACAATGAGCAGTTCTTC	CASSLDSSSGSIYNEQFF	18	TRBD2	TRBV11-3	TRBJ2-1
TGTGCCACCCAGGGGGCCCCTGGAAACACCATATATTTT	CATQGAPGNTIYF	13	TRBD1	TRBV6-5	TRBJ1-3
TGTGCCAGCAGCCCGGGACAGGGGGCAATCGGGGAGCTGTTTTTT	CASSPGQGAIGELFF	15	TRBD1	TRBV7-2	TRBJ2-2
TGTGCCAGCAGCTGGGGGACAAGAAATGGCTACACCTTC	CASSWGTRNGYTF	13	NA	TRBV5-6	TRBJ1-2
TGTGCCAGCAGCTTGGGAGGGGGTTATGACTACGAGCAGTACTTC	CASSLGGGYDYEQYF	15	NA	TRBV5-4	TRBJ2-7
TGTGCCAGCAGCTTGGGCAGGGGTAACACCATATATTTT	CASSLGRGNTIYF	13	NA	TRBV13	TRBJ1-3
TGCGCCAGCAGCCAAGATCGCGGGAGGAACTCCTACGAGCAGTACTTC	CASSQDRGRNSYEQYF	16	TRBD2	TRBV4-3	TRBJ2-7
TGTGCCAGCAGCTTGGAGGGGCTAGGTGAAAAACTGTTTTTT	CASSLEGLGEKLFF	14	NA	TRBV5-5	TRBJ1-4
TGCAGCGCGACTAGCGGGAGCTTCACGGAGTACTTC	CSATSGSFTEYF	12	TRBD2	TRBV29-1	TRBJ2-7
TGTGCCAGCAGCGCCCCCGGGACACAGGGAGGCTACACCTTC	CASSAPGTQGGYTF	14	NA	TRBV9	TRBJ1-2
TGTGCCAGCAGGGAACAGGGGGCGTCGAGTGGCTACACCTTC	CASREQGASSGYTF	14	TRBD1	TRBV5-4	TRBJ1-2
TGTGCCAGCAGCCAATTCGCGCTAGCGGGAGAGGAGACCCAGTACTTC	CASSQFALAGEETQYF	16	TRBD2	TRBV4-2	TRBJ2-5
TGTGCCAGCACCCGCGGACTAGCGGGACCCCGCTCCTACAATGAGCAGTTCTTC	CASTRGLAGPRSYNEQFF	18	TRBD2	TRBV9	TRBJ2-1
TGTGCCAGCAGTGAAGGACAGGGGACGCGGAGAAACACTGAAGCTTTCTTT	CASSEGQGTRRNTEAFF	17	TRBD1	TRBV6-1	TRBJ1-1
TGTGCCGGCCGACAGGGATTGTTTAGCGAGCAGTACTTC	CAGRQGLFSEQYF	13	TRBD1	TRBV6-6	TRBJ2-7
TGTGCCAGCAGTGGAACAGGGAATAGCTACGAGCAGTACTTC	CASSGTGNSYEQYF	14	NA	TRBV6-1	TRBJ2-7
TGTGCCAGCAGCTTAGCGACAGGGGCAAATGAGCAGTTCTTC	CASSLATGANEQFF	14	TRBD1	TRBV7-9	TRBJ2-1
TGCGCCTGTCGGTGGGACATTTACTCCTACGAGCAGTACTTC	CACRWDIYSYEQYF	14	NA	TRBV10-1	TRBJ2-7
TGTGCCTGGAGGGGAGTGGGAACCGGTAGGGACGAGCAGTACTTC	CAWRGVGTGRDEQYF	15	NA	TRBV30	TRBJ2-7
TGTGCCAGCAGCTTAGGAGGGTCGGAGACCCAGTACTTC	CASSLGGSETQYF	13	NA	TRBV7-9	TRBJ2-5